Described below is a single T cell receptor (beta chain) sequence and its context. This sample was included in a study of blood T cell repertoires in COVID-19. About the research overall: Italy, Spain and the United States were the sources of the convalescent and acute COVID-19 samples. Nucleic acid was either cDNA or gDNA, and it came from T cells, B-cell-depleted T cells, or PBMCs.

This CDR3 region has 15 residues. Germline values: CDR1 MNHEY, CDR2 SVGEGT. With 4 bases clipped from V and 1 base from J, the junction kept 6 bases outside the gene matches. The authors' processing: From reference gene primer amplification, estimates of nucleated cell counts were derived. Sequencing was performed with immunoSEQ multiplex PCR; in TCRdb, only in-frame clones are kept and a portion is missing. Clone size and V and J calls were adopted from that table, with D and trimming inferred from the DNA. The table lists fewer than 450,000 clones, roughly 89% of them singletons. The source material was peripheral blood. The chain has TRBV6-2 or TRBV6-3 and TRBJ1-1; the match to TRBD1 covers 7 bases. The sequence came from a woman aged 18-29 years who had recovered from COVID-19. The CDR3 DNA reads TGTGCCAGCAGTTCTCGACAGGGTCGGAACACTGAAGCTTTCTTT. Its translation is CASSSRQGRNTEAFF.